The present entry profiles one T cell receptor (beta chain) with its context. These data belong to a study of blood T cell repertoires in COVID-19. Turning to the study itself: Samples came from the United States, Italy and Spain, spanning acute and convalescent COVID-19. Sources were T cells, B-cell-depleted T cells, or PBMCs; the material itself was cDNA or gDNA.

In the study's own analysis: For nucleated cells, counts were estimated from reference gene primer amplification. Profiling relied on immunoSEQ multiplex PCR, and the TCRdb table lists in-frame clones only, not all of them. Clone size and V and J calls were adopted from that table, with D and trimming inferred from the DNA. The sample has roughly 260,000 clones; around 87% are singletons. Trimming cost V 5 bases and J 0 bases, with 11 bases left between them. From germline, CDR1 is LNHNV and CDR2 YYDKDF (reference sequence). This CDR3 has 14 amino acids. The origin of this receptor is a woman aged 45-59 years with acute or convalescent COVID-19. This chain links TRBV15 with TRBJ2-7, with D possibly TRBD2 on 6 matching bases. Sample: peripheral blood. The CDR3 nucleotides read TGTGCCACCAGCGCCGGGGGAAGCTCCTACGAGCAGTACTTC. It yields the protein CATSAGGSSYEQYF.